This record looks at one TCR beta chain sequence and its context. The antigen is unknown. The source of the sample is a study of metastatic and nonmetastatic thyroid tumors. Study-level information: Repertoires from malignant and benign thyroid patients were compared across blood and tumor or nodule tissue. Whole-study results and caveats: TCR beta diversity was reportedly significantly higher in malignant thyroid tumors than benign nodules, in blood and tumor.

In the original processing: CDR3 was compared across clinicopathological groups, and the resulting differences were used to build a distant-metastasis classifier for papillary thyroid cancer. TCRdb re-called clones from the PCR reads using MiXCR. The V and J calls come from TCRdb's annotation, not from the publication. Of thousands of clones detected, 30% to 35% appear once; the ten largest clones hold approximately 19%. No treatment of any kind had been given to any patient before thyroid surgery. The trim removed 2 bases at V and 7 bases at J, leaving 8 bases unmatched. Germline assignment: CDR1 SGHVS and CDR2 FNYEAQ. This CDR3 spans 16 amino acids.

Input material: adjacent normal tissue. V and J are TRBV7-6 and TRBJ2-1, with 10 bases aligning to TRBD2. This TCR was sampled from a female donor with papillary thyroid cancer or a benign thyroid nodule (not recorded which). Some clones in this sample may be carry-over from other donors' samples. This CDR3 reads CASSLRAGGPRNEQFF. For the CDR3, the DNA is TGTGCCAGCAGCTTACGAGCGGGAGGGCCAAGGAATGAGCAGTTCTTC. The variable domain in full, with the rest retrieved from reference TRBV7-6 and TRBJ2-1, is GAGVSQSPRYKVTKRGQDVALRCDPISGHVSLYWYRQALGQGPEFLTYFNYEAQQDKSGLPNDRFSAERPEGSISTLTIQRTEQRDSAMYRCASSLRAGGPRNEQFFGPGTRLTVL.